This passage covers 8 T cell receptor beta chains from one sample sequenced in a study of graft-versus-host responses after intestinal transplantation. Intraepithelial and lamina propria lymphocytes were released after the graft tissue was processed. The table came from immunoSEQ multiplex PCR; TCRdb's copy has only in-frame clones and leaves some out. The table has fewer than 20,000 clones, around 77% seen once; the top ten hold roughly 7.8%. The material was ileum tissue, obtained approximately 480 days after intestinal transplant. These receptors were collected from a human patient who received an intestinal transplant, so some T cells may come from the graft donor.

This chain links TRBV18 with TRBJ2-5; D might be TRBD1 (7 bases). Germline loops: CDR1 KGHSH, CDR2 LQKENI. V was shortened by 5 bases and J by 4 bases, with 17 bases between the two germline ends. There are 15 residues in the CDR3. The CDR3 loop reads CASSTGRGVGETQYF. CDR3 nucleotide sequence: TGTGCCAGCTCAACGGGCAGGGGGGTCGGAGAGACCCAGTACTTC.

This clone was seen a few times. The genes are TRBV5-5 and TRBJ1-5; 9 positions agree with TRBD1. Germline values: CDR1 SGHKS, CDR2 YYEKEE (reference sequence). J gave up 1 base and V 4 bases, and 6 bases lay outside the gene matches. This CDR3 contains 16 residues. The CDR3: CASSPGQGKSNQPQHF. CDR3 nucleotide sequence: TGTGCCAGCAGCCCGGGACAGGGTAAGAGCAATCAGCCCCAGCATTTT.

Regarding this clone: One junction end does not reproduce the germline sequence, and a read error may be involved. The J gene is TRBJ1-2, the V gene TRBV29-1; TRBD1 aligns across 7 bases. This CDR3 contains 14 residues. Per germline, CDR1 SQVTM and CDR2 ANQGSEA. CDR3 sequence: CSGEGGGQLGGYTF. CDR3 in DNA: TGCAGCGGTGAAGGGGGGGGACAGCTTGGAGGCTACACCTTC. Looking up the rest from reference TRBV29-1 and TRBJ1-2 gives the full variable domain: SAVISQKPSRDICQRGTSLTIQCQVDSQVTMMFWYRQQPGQSLTLIATANQGSEATYESGFVIDKFPISRPNLTFSTLTVSNMSPEDSSIYLCSGEGGGQLGGYTFGSGTRLTVV.

The J gene is TRBJ2-2, the V gene TRBV2, with unresolved D. V was shortened by 0 bases and J by 5 bases, with 4 bases between the two germline ends. CDR3 length: 13 amino acids. Germline CDR1 and CDR2: SNHLY and FYNNEI. The CDR3 reads CASSEARTGELFF. The CDR3 DNA reads as TGTGCCAGCAGTGAAGCGCGGACCGGGGAGCTGTTTTTT.

This chain joins TRBV2 and TRBJ1-5; TRBD1 aligns across 9 bases. This CDR3 region has 15 residues. V lost 3 bases and J lost 7; bases outside the gene matches: 7. Germline CDR1 and CDR2: SNHLY and FYNNEI. CDR3 in amino acids: CASSDGTGKGQPQHF. CDR3 bases: TGTGCCAGCAGTGATGGGACAGGGAAGGGCCAGCCCCAGCATTTT.

This clone was observed a few times. V is TRBV5-4 and J is TRBJ1-3; D is perhaps TRBD1 (5 bases). The germline CDR1 and CDR2 sequences are SGHNT and YYREEE (reference sequence). The CDR3 totals 14 residues. The V and J ends lost 0 bases and 2 bases respectively, with 6 bases between them. For the CDR3, the DNA is TGTGCCAGCAGCTTGGAGGGACCTGGAAACACCATATATTTT. Translation: CASSLEGPGNTIYF. Full variable domain (missing parts from reference TRBV5-4 and TRBJ1-3): ETGVTQSPTHLIKTRGQQVTLRCSSQSGHNTVSWYQQALGQGPQFIFQYYREEENGRGNFPPRFSGLQFPNYSSELNVNALELDDSALYLCASSLEGPGNTIYFGEGSWLTVV.

The chain combines TRBV5-1 with TRBJ1-4; TRBD1 is a possible D gene (5 bases). Germline CDR1 SGHRS, CDR2 YFSETQ. The CDR3 loop spans 16 amino acids. V lost 1 base and J lost 9, with 19 bases in between. CDR3 loop: CASSLLVGTGEKKLFF. The CDR3 DNA sequence: TGCGCCAGCAGCTTGTTAGTTGGGACTGGAGAGAAAAAACTGTTTTTT.

The sample holds one count of this clone. The gene calls are TRBV7-2 and TRBJ1-4; D remains ambiguous. Germline V gene lookup returns CDR1 SGHTA and CDR2 FQGNSA. The CDR3 is 15 amino acids. V was cut by 1 base and J by 5 bases, with 11 bases left in between. CDR3 loop: CASSLDGLPNEKLFF. The CDR3 nucleotides are TGTGCCAGCAGCTTAGATGGCCTTCCCAATGAAAAACTGTTTTTT.